A single sample is the source of the 13 T cell receptor beta chains below, sequenced in a study of PD-L1 blockade in urothelial cancer. Time point given: pretreatment peripheral blood. Assay: immunoSEQ multiplex PCR; the TCRdb copy retains only in-frame clones and omits some. The repertoire holds roughly 90,000 clones, 89% seen once, with around 1% in the top ten. Specimen: PBMCs, collected around atezolizumab (anti-PD-L1) treatment. These receptors were taken from a woman of 80 years or more with urothelial cancer.

This clone appeared a few times. The chain has TRBV25-1 and TRBJ2-7, with 16 positions matching TRBD2. The germline V gene has CDR1 MGHDK and CDR2 SYGVNS. This CDR3 contains 14 residues. The J segment lost 2 bases and the V segment lost 8 bases, leaving 0 bases of the junction unmatched. CDR3 DNA: TGTGCCAGCGGGACTAGCGGGAGGGCCTACGAGCAGTACTTC. Translated, it gives CASGTSGRAYEQYF.

The rearrangement uses TRBV6-5 and TRBJ2-5, with 7 bases fitting TRBD1. The V gene's germline CDR1 is MNHEY and CDR2 SVGAGI. The CDR3 runs to 11 residues. Trimming took 7 bases from V and 7 from J; bases not matched to a gene: 3. CDR3 amino acids: CASKGGGTQYF. CDR3 nucleotides: TGTGCCAGCAAAGGGGGCGGGACCCAGTACTTC.

The J gene is TRBJ2-1, the V gene TRBV30; 12 nucleotides line up with TRBD2. The length of the CDR3 is 15 residues. Germline-derived CDR1 and CDR2 are GTSNPN and SVGIG (reference sequence). Germline trimming cut 4 bases from V and 5 bases from J; bases unmatched to any gene: 6. Here the CDR3 DNA reads TGTGCCTGGAACCTAGCGGGAGGGCCCCACAATGAGCAGTTCTTC. Residues: CAWNLAGGPHNEQFF.

The chain has TRBV7-3 and TRBJ2-7; D gene ambiguous. Per germline, CDR1 SGHTA and CDR2 FQGTGA. This CDR3 has 13 amino acids. V lost 1 base, J lost 3 bases, and 7 bases lay in between. In DNA, the CDR3 is TGTGCCAGCAGCTTAAATTACGGCTACGAGCAGTACTTC. It is translated as CASSLNYGYEQYF.

This chain links TRBV2 with TRBJ2-7; TRBD2 might be the D (6 bases). The germline V and J ends were trimmed by 6 bases and 0 bases, with 18 bases remaining between them. CDR1 SNHLY and CDR2 FYNNEI come from the germline V gene. CDR3 length: 16 amino acids. As DNA, the CDR3 is TGTGCCAGCAGAAAACGGGGTAGCGGATTCTCCTACGAGCAGTACTTC. Residues: CASRKRGSGFSYEQYF.

This chain's CDR3 is CASSLETGFGEQYF. DNA for the CDR3: TGCGCCAGCAGCTTGGAGACAGGGTTCGGCGAGCAGTACTTC. This chain connects TRBV5-1 to TRBJ2-7; 7 nucleotides line up with TRBD1. The length of the CDR3 is 14 residues. Germline V lookup: CDR1 SGHRS, CDR2 YFSETQ. The V gene end was trimmed by 0 bases and the J gene end by 6 bases; junction bases not matched to a gene: 6.

The rearrangement links TRBV19 to TRBJ1-2, with TRBD1 matching 10 bases. Per germline, CDR1 LNHDA and CDR2 SQIVND (reference sequence). Losses at the gene ends were 9 bases for V and 6 bases for J; bases not matched to a gene: 19. This CDR3 is 17 amino acids long. The CDR3, as DNA: TGTGCCAGCATCCTAAGGACAGGGGGATTTAGGAGCGATGGCTACACCTTC. It translates to CASILRTGGFRSDGYTF.

This chain connects TRBV29-1 to TRBJ1-2, with 9 bases identical to TRBD1. This CDR3 contains 14 residues. Germline values: CDR1 SQVTM, CDR2 ANQGSEA. With V trimmed by 1 base and J by 11 bases, 11 bases remained unmatched. For the CDR3, the DNA is TGCAGCGTTGAAGGGACCGGACAGGGGCTGGGGTACACCTTC. Translating gives CSVEGTGQGLGYTF.

The V and J genes are TRBV7-7 and TRBJ2-1, with 7 bases identical to TRBD1. The junction had 7 bases not matched to a gene; V was cut back by 4 bases and J by 10 bases. CDR3 size: 13 residues. CDR1 is SSHAT and CDR2 is FNYEAQ in the germline V gene (reference sequence). CDR3 in amino acids: CASSSPGGREQFF. The DNA of the CDR3 is TGTGCCAGCAGCTCTCCAGGGGGAAGAGAGCAGTTCTTC.

V gene TRBV4-2 combines with J gene TRBJ2-1, with D maybe TRBD2 (6 bases). CDR1 and CDR2 (germline): LGHNA, YNFKEQ. The CDR3 extends over 16 amino acids. V gave up 1 base and J gave up 9 bases, with 19 bases separating them. The CDR3 coding sequence is TGTGCCAGCAGCCAAGCAGTAGGACTAACCCAAGGTGAGCAGTTCTTC. Its protein product is CASSQAVGLTQGEQFF.

J is TRBJ2-1 and V is TRBV10-3, with D possibly TRBD1 on 5 matching bases. Germline-derived CDR1 and CDR2 are ENHRY and SYGVKD. The V gene lost 8 bases and the J gene lost 0 bases, with 17 bases spanning the gap. The CDR3 length is 16 residues. The CDR3 bases are TGTGCCATCCGTGCCTTCGGACAAAGCTCCTACAATGAGCAGTTCTTC. This gives the protein CAIRAFGQSSYNEQFF.

This chain connects TRBV29-1 to TRBJ1-1; 8 bases align to TRBD1. The CDR3 is 12 amino acids. J was trimmed by 1 base and V by 7 bases; bases with no gene match: 2. Per the germline V gene, CDR1 is SQVTM and CDR2 is ANQGSEA. The CDR3 is CSGGQGNTEAFF. The CDR3 DNA follows: TGCAGCGGAGGACAGGGGAACACTGAAGCTTTCTTT.

The J gene is TRBJ2-7, the V gene TRBV10-1; the match to TRBD2 covers 8 bases. V lost 3 bases, J lost 6 bases, and 10 bases stayed unmatched. The length of the CDR3 is 15 residues. Germline-derived CDR1 and CDR2 are WNHNN and SYGVQD (reference sequence). In DNA, the CDR3 is TGCGCCAGCAGTGATATTAGCGGGGAGCATATCGAGCAGTACTTC. Its translation is CASSDISGEHIEQYF.